Listed below are T cell receptor beta chains from one sample, sequenced in a study of T-cell memory formation after mild COVID-19. Each CDR3 protein is one row after TCRdb ran MiXCR on the 5' RACE reads. The sample holds almost 550,000 distinct CDR3 sequences; roughly 21% are singletons and the top ten take 12%. Sequencing was performed on PBMCs or a T cell subset sorted from them (not recorded which). The receptor set was obtained from an adult woman who had mild COVID-19 (a few samples of this study predate the infection). Cell type and time point are not known. Both conserved end residues are part of each CDR3. The D gene is left open where the match is weak. Rows may omit the clone size; those that give it use once, few, many or a size class.

CSVEVVDYEQYF	TGCAGCGTTGAAGTTGTGGACTACGAGCAGTACTTC	.	.	TRBV29-1	TRBJ2-7	12
CSASESGRSYEQYF	TGCAGTGCTAGCGAGTCGGGTCGTTCCTACGAGCAGTACTTC	.	.	TRBV20-1	TRBJ2-7	14
CASSPSAQRNTGELFF	TGTGCCAGCAGCCCTAGTGCACAGAGAAACACCGGGGAGCTGTTTTTT	.	many	TRBV7-3	TRBJ2-2	16
CASSTYGLGPYEQYF	TGTGCCAGCAGTACCTATGGACTAGGACCTTACGAGCAGTACTTC	TRBD2	many	TRBV9	TRBJ2-7	15
CASRPTGNTGELFF	TGTGCCAGCCGCCCTACAGGGAACACCGGGGAGCTGTTTTTT	.	many	TRBV25-1	TRBJ2-2	14
CASSFDRVAEAFF	TGTGCCAGCAGTTTCGACAGGGTAGCTGAAGCTTTCTTT	TRBD1	.	TRBV6-5	TRBJ1-1	13
CASSYSGQQNSPLHF	TGTGCCAGCAGTTACTCGGGACAGCAAAATTCACCCCTCCACTTT	TRBD1	.	TRBV6-6	TRBJ1-6	15
CASSIQGTRSEAFF	TGTGCCAGTAGTATACAGGGAACGCGGTCTGAAGCTTTCTTT	.	once	TRBV19	TRBJ1-1	14
CASQFGDRKSEQYF	TGTGCCAGCCAATTTGGGGACCGTAAGAGCGAGCAGTACTTC	.	few	TRBV6-6	TRBJ2-7	14
CASSLGRDNSPLHF	TGTGCCAGCAGTCTGGGACGGGATAATTCACCCCTCCACTTT	.	few	TRBV12-3/TRBV12-4	TRBJ1-6	14
CASSQHPGTAALF	TGTGCCAGCAGCCAACATCCCGGGACAGCCGCCCTCTTC	TRBD1	.	TRBV4-2	TRBJ1-2	13
CSAIPGAWETQYF	TGCAGTGCTATTCCGGGGGCGTGGGAGACCCAGTACTTC	.	.	TRBV20-1	TRBJ2-5	13
CASSLAQGGTDTQYF	TGTGCCAGCAGCTTGGCACAGGGGGGCACAGATACGCAGTATTTT	TRBD1	.	TRBV5-5	TRBJ2-3	15
CASSPPWTGELFF	TGTGCCAGCAGTCCCCCTTGGACCGGGGAGCTGTTTTTT	.	.	TRBV6-2/TRBV6-3	TRBJ2-2	13
CASSLGLAGPWGDTQYF	TGTGCCAGCAGTTTAGGGCTAGCGGGCCCCTGGGGGGATACGCAGTATTTT	TRBD2	.	TRBV12-3/TRBV12-4	TRBJ2-3	17
CSVEDELAESYEQYF	TGCAGCGTTGAAGATGAACTAGCGGAATCCTACGAGCAGTACTTC	TRBD2	.	TRBV29-1	TRBJ2-7	15